The 22 T cell receptor beta chains below were found in one sample sequenced in a study of blood T cell repertoires in COVID-19 (TCRdb year 2020). The protocol used for the library was the immunoSEQ multiplex PCR assay. As stored in TCRdb, this immuneACCESS dataset retains in-frame rearrangements with V and J assigned. A fraction of the clones does not appear; measured against another copy, unresolved V genes explain less than half of the discrepancy, and the remainder lacks a known reason. A total of about 220,000 clones appear in this sample, approximately 84% of them only once. Of the sample, about 2.4% is held by the ten largest clones. Sequenced material: peripheral blood. The source of these receptors is an older woman with acute or convalescent COVID-19.

This chain connects TRBV6-6 to TRBJ2-1; 7 bases fit TRBD1. Germline assignment: CDR1 MNHNY and CDR2 SVGAGI (reference sequence). The CDR3 is made up of 16 amino acids. V lost 5 bases to trimming and J lost 0 bases; unmatched junction nucleotides: 7. The CDR3 protein is CASSRPGQTSYNEQFF. In DNA, the CDR3 is TGTGCCAGCAGTCGACCGGGACAGACCTCCTACAATGAGCAGTTCTTC.

The V and J genes are TRBV3-1 (or the pseudogene TRBV3-2) and TRBJ2-7; 9 bases agree with TRBD2. The CDR3 extends over 15 amino acids. Trimming at V came to 1 base and at J to 4 bases, leaving 5 bases not matched to a gene. Germline-derived CDR1 and CDR2 are LGHDT and YNNKEL (reference sequence). The CDR3 nucleotides read TGTGCCAGCAGCCAAGCGCTAGCGGGGCCATACGAGCAGTACTTC. It is translated as CASSQALAGPYEQYF.

The chain couples TRBV30 to TRBJ1-2; D ambiguous. V lost 0 bases and J lost 1, with 9 bases in between. Germline V lookup: CDR1 GTSNPN, CDR2 SVGIG (reference sequence). The CDR3 spans 14 residues. The CDR3 nucleotides are TGTGCCTGGAGTGTACCTTGGCTTAACTATGGCTACACCTTC. Protein sequence: CAWSVPWLNYGYTF.

The J gene is TRBJ1-2, the V gene TRBV20-1; possible D gene TRBD1, 5 bases. The CDR3 runs to 14 residues. Looked up from germline, CDR1 is DFQATT and CDR2 is SNEGSKA (reference sequence). The V and J ends lost 3 bases and 5 bases respectively, with 16 bases between them. CDR3 protein: CSASRGGTDYGYTF. The CDR3 nucleotides are TGCAGTGCTAGTCGGGGGGGTACGGATTATGGCTACACCTTC.

This clone was detected only a few times. V usage is TRBV19 and J usage is TRBJ1-4; a weak D match, TRBD1 (5 bases). The V and J ends lost 3 bases and 8 bases respectively, with 10 bases between them. The CDR3 contains 13 residues. The V gene's germline CDR1 is LNHDA and CDR2 SQIVND (reference sequence). The CDR3 region is CASSIMRGEKLFF. The CDR3 bases are TGTGCCAGTAGTATCATGCGGGGGGAAAAACTGTTTTTT.

This chain connects TRBV5-1 to TRBJ2-6, with D hard to call. The germline V gene encodes CDR1 SGHRS and CDR2 YFSETQ. V lost 4 bases and J lost 0, with 8 bases in between. The CDR3 consists of 15 residues. CDR3 DNA: TGCGCCAGCAGCGTTAGCTCCTCTGGGGCCAACGTCCTGACTTTC. Translating it yields CASSVSSSGANVLTF.

The rearrangement joins TRBV6-5 to TRBJ1-2; perhaps TRBD1 as D (6 bases). Looked up from germline, CDR1 is MNHEY and CDR2 is SVGAGI. CDR3 length: 12 residues. The ends were cut back, 4 bases at V and 8 bases at J, with 11 bases in the middle. CDR3 loop: CASSSPQGGYTF. The CDR3 DNA is TGTGCCAGCAGTTCCCCGCAGGGGGGCTACACCTTC.

The rearrangement uses TRBV6-2 or TRBV6-3 and TRBJ1-6; no definite D call. CDR1 and CDR2 (germline): MNHEY, SVGEGT. The CDR3 runs to 15 residues. Trimming removed 4 bases at V and 7 bases at J, with 14 bases between. The CDR3 spells CASSSPGNANSPLHF. CDR3 in DNA: TGTGCCAGCAGTTCCCCGGGAAATGCGAATTCACCCCTCCACTTT.

This chain connects TRBV2 to TRBJ2-3; D remains ambiguous. The CDR3 is 12 residues long. Deletions cut 4 bases from V and 3 bases from J, with 5 bases between. The germline V gene encodes CDR1 SNHLY and CDR2 FYNNEI. The CDR3: CASSARTDTQYF. The CDR3 region has the DNA TGTGCCAGCAGTGCCAGAACAGATACGCAGTATTTT.

The V and J genes are TRBV5-1 and TRBJ2-5; weak D call: TRBD2 (6 bases). Trimming removed 0 bases from V and 2 bases from J, with 11 bases in between. CDR3 size: 15 residues. The germline V gene encodes CDR1 SGHRS and CDR2 YFSETQ. The CDR3 loop reads CASSLDLGRQETQYF. CDR3 in DNA: TGCGCCAGCAGCTTGGATCTAGGGAGGCAAGAGACCCAGTACTTC.

CDR3 sequence reads: CASSDTPDSYTGELFF. The CDR3 DNA follows: TGTGCCAGCAGTGATACACCCGACAGCTACACCGGGGAGCTGTTTTTT. The chain is built from TRBV6-1 and TRBJ2-2; maybe TRBD1 (5 bases). Germline loops: CDR1 MNHNS, CDR2 SASEGT. The CDR3 sequence is 16 residues long. Trimming removed 3 bases from V and 3 bases from J, with 14 bases in between.

This clone has a single count. The chain has TRBV23-1 and TRBJ2-7; D perhaps matches TRBD1 (6 bases). TRBV23-1 is identified as an open reading frame with a role that is uncertain. The germline V and J ends were trimmed by 2 bases and 3 bases, with 14 bases remaining between them. The CDR3 has 15 amino acids. CDR3 nucleotide sequence: TGCGCCAGCAGTCAAGCCGGGACATTATGCTACGAGCAGTACTTC. Protein product: CASSQAGTLCYEQYF.

V is TRBV2 and J is TRBJ1-1; D is ambiguous. The CDR3 spans 12 residues. Germline V gene data show CDR1 as SNHLY and CDR2 as FYNNEI. V dropped 6 bases and J dropped 3 bases, with 8 bases sitting between them. The DNA for the CDR3 is TGTGCCAGCAGCTCCTCTTACACTGAAGCTTTCTTT. It encodes CASSSSYTEAFF.

The genes are TRBV6-1 and TRBJ2-7; the D is unclear. V dropped 2 bases and J dropped 3 bases, with 14 bases sitting between them. Germline V CDR1 and CDR2: MNHNS, SASEGT. The CDR3 contains 15 residues. CDR3 amino acids: CASSERPRYDYEQYF. DNA of the CDR3: TGTGCCAGCAGTGAAAGACCGAGGTATGACTACGAGCAGTACTTC.

The V gene is TRBV3-1 (or the pseudogene TRBV3-2), the J gene TRBJ1-1; possibly TRBD1 for D (5 bases). Trimming cost V 5 bases and J 4 bases, with 8 bases left between them. Germline V CDR1 and CDR2: LGHDT, YNNKEL (reference sequence). The CDR3 consists of 12 residues. The CDR3 protein is CASSNRGTEAFF. CDR3 DNA sequence: TGTGCCAGCAGCAATAGGGGCACTGAAGCTTTCTTT.

V is TRBV7-8 and J is TRBJ2-3; D is perhaps TRBD2 (6 bases). V gave up 2 bases and J gave up 1 base, with 22 bases separating them. Germline V gene lookup returns CDR1 SGHVS and CDR2 FQNEAQ. The CDR3 consists of 19 residues. The chain's CDR3 is CASSLPGWGLSGGTDTQYF. The CDR3 DNA follows: TGTGCCAGCAGCTTACCCGGGTGGGGACTCTCCGGTGGCACAGATACGCAGTATTTT. Based on the CDR3 plus reference TRBV7-8 and TRBJ2-3, the full variable domain is GAGVSQSPRYKVAKRGQDVALRCDPISGHVSLFWYQQALGQGPEFLTYFQNEAQLDKSGLPSDRFFAERPEGSVSTLKIQRTQQEDSAVYLCASSLPGWGLSGGTDTQYFGPGTRLTVL.

The rearrangement links TRBV11-2 to TRBJ2-7; 12 nucleotides match TRBD1. Per the germline V gene, CDR1 is SGHAT and CDR2 is FQNNGV. The length of the CDR3 is 14 residues. The V and J ends lost 6 bases and 4 bases, in that order; junction bases with no gene match: 4. The DNA for the CDR3 is TGTGCCAGCAGTGGGACAGGGGGCGGGTACGAGCAGTACTTC. Amino acid sequence: CASSGTGGGYEQYF.

This clone was seen once. This rearrangement joins TRBV29-1 to TRBJ2-1; 9 bases align to TRBD1. CDR1 is SQVTM, CDR2 ANQGSEA, per germline. The junction had 9 bases not matched to a gene; V was cut back by 2 bases and J by 7 bases. CDR3 length: 15 residues. The CDR3 protein is CSVEQPDRGVNEQFF. In nucleotides, the CDR3 is TGCAGCGTTGAACAACCGGACAGGGGCGTTAATGAGCAGTTCTTC.

The chain couples TRBV5-1 to TRBJ2-1; 7 bases align to TRBD1. CDR1 is SGHRS and CDR2 is YFSETQ in the germline V gene. This CDR3 has 16 amino acids. V lost 4 bases, J lost 7 bases, and 14 bases stayed unmatched. The CDR3, as DNA: TGCGCCAGCAGCCTGGTTCCACAGGGGACCGGGAATGAGCAGTTCTTC. This gives the protein CASSLVPQGTGNEQFF.

This rearrangement joins TRBV3-1 (or the pseudogene TRBV3-2) to TRBJ1-1; D not certain. This CDR3 spans 15 amino acids. Germline V lookup: CDR1 LGHDT, CDR2 YNNKEL (reference sequence). V was shortened by 2 bases and J by 1 base, with 11 bases between the two germline ends. The DNA of the CDR3 is TGTGCCAGCAGCCAACGAGGGTGGGGGAACACTGAAGCTTTCTTT. It encodes CASSQRGWGNTEAFF.

CDR3 sequence reads: CASSVEQGANTGELFF. CDR3 nucleotides: TGTGCCAGCAGCGTAGAACAGGGGGCGAACACCGGGGAGCTGTTTTTT. The chain is built from TRBV9 and TRBJ2-2; 8 bases are a match to TRBD1. The CDR3 runs to 16 residues. Germline V CDR1 and CDR2: SGDLS, YYNGEE. The ends lost 0 bases at V and 0 bases at J; junction bases unmatched: 1.

The rearrangement joins TRBV9 to TRBJ2-3; tentative D call: TRBD2 (5 bases). Per the germline V gene, CDR1 is SGDLS and CDR2 is YYNGEE. This CDR3 is built from 14 residues. V was pared by 0 bases and J by 6 bases, with 11 bases between. The CDR3 DNA reads TGTGCCAGCAGCGTAGCCGGGGTGGGGGATACGCAGTATTTT. Protein: CASSVAGVGDTQYF.